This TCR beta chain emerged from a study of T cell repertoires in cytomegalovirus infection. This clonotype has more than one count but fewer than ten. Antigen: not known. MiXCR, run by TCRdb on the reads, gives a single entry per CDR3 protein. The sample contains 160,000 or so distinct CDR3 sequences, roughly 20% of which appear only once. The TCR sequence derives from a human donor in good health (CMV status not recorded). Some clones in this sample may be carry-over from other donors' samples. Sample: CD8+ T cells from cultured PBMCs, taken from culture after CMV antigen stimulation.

CDR3 loop: CASSLEGGVTEAFF. The CDR3, as DNA: TGTGCCAGCAGCTTAGAGGGGGGAGTCACTGAAGCTTTCTTT. The V gene is TRBV7-8, the J gene TRBJ1-1; possible D gene TRBD1, 6 bases. With 1 base removed from V and 4 bases from J, the gap between germline ends came to 10 bases. The CDR3 has 14 residues. Germline V gene data show CDR1 as SGHVS and CDR2 as FQNEAQ.